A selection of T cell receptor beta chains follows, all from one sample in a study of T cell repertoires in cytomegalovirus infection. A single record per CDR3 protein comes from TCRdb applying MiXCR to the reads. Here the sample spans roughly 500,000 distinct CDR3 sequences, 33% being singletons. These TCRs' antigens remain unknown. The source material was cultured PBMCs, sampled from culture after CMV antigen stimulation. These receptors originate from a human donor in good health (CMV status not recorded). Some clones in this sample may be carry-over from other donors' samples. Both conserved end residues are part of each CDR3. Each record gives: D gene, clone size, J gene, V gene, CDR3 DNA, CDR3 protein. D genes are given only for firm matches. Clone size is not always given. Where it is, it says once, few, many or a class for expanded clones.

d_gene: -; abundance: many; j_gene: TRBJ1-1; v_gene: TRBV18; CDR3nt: TGTGCCAGCTCACAAACGGGGGGTGAAGCTTTCTTT; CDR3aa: CASSQTGGEAFF
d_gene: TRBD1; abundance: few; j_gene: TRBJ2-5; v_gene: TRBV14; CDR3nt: TGTGCCAGCAGCCTCATGTGGACCAGGGGGCGGACAGAGACCCAGTACTTC; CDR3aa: CASSLMWTRGRTETQYF
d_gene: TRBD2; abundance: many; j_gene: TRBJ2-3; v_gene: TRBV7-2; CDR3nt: TGTGCCAGCAGCTTAGGCAGCGGGAGAGGGAGGTTCACAGATACGCAGTATTTT; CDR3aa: CASSLGSGRGRFTDTQYF
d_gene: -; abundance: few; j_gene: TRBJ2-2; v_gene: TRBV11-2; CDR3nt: TGTGCCAGCAGCTTCTTTCGGGGAGCGAACACCGGGGAGCTGTTTTTT; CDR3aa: CASSFFRGANTGELFF
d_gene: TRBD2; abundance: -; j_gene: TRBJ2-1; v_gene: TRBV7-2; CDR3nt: TGTGCCAGCAGCGTGTCTAGCGGGGCCTACAATGAGCAGTTCTTC; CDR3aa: CASSVSSGAYNEQFF
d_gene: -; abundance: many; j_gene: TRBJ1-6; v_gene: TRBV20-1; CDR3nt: TGCAGTGCTAGAGAGAGGGATCCTAGCTCCTATAATTCACCCCTCCACTTT; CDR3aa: CSARERDPSSYNSPLHF
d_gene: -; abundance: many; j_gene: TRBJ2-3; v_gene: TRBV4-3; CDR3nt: TGCGCCAGCAGCCAACGGGAGCAAAATACGCAGTATTTT; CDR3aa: CASSQREQNTQYF
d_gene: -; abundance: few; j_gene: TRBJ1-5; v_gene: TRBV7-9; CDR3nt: TGTGCCAGCAGCTCAGCACTGGGCGTGGGGCAGAGCAATCAGCCCCAGCATTTT; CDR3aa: CASSSALGVGQSNQPQHF
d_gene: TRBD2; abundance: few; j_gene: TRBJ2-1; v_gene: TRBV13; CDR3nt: TGTGCCAGCACCACGACTAGCGGGAGGGCCCTTTCCTACAATGAGCAGTTCTTC; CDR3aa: CASTTTSGRALSYNEQFF
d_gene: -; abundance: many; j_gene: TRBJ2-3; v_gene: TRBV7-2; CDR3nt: TGTGCCAGCAGCTTAGACTTCACAGATACGCAGTATTTT; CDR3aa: CASSLDFTDTQYF
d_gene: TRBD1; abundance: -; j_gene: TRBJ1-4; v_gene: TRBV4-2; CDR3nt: TGTGCCAGCAGCCAAGGGACAGGGGCTGGTAATGAAAAACTGTTTTTT; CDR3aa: CASSQGTGAGNEKLFF
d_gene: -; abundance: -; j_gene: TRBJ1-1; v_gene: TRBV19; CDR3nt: TGTGCCAGTACGGCGACAGCGAACACTGAAGCTTTCTTT; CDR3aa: CASTATANTEAFF
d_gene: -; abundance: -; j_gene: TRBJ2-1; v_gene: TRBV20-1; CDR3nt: TGCAGTGCTCAAGTGGGAGCCCTTAGTCGCAGGTTCTTC; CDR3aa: CSAQVGALSRRFF
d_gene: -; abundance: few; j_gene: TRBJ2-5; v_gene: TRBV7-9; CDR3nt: TGTGCCAGCAGCTTAGAGGGGCGGACCCTGGGAGAGACCCAGTACTTC; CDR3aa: CASSLEGRTLGETQYF
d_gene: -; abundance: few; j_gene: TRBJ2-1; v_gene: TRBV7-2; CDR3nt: TGTGCCAGCAGGGCAGGGAGCGGGTCCCACAATGAGCAGTTCTTC; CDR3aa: CASRAGSGSHNEQFF
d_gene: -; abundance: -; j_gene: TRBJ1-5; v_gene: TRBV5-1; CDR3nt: TGCGCCAGCTTGGATGGGGTAAGCAATCAGCCCCAGCATTTT; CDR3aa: CASLDGVSNQPQHF
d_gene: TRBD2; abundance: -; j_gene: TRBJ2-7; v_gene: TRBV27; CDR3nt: TGTGCCACCAAACCTACCGGGGGGGGAACCTCCTACGAGCAGTACTTC; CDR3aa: CATKPTGGGTSYEQYF
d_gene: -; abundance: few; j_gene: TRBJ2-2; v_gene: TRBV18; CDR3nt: TGTGCCAGCTCACCGGGCCATTTAATGAACACCGGGGAGCTGTTTTTT; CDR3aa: CASSPGHLMNTGELFF
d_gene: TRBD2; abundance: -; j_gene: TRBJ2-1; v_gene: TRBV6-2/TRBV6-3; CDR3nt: TGTGCCAGCAGTGGACTAGTCCGGTACAATGAGCAGTTCTTC; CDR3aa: CASSGLVRYNEQFF
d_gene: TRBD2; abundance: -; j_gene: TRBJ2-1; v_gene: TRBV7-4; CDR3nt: TGTGCCAGCAGCTTAGACCCCTTAACTAGCGGGAGACGGCCAGGGGAGCAGTTCTTC; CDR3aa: CASSLDPLTSGRRPGEQFF
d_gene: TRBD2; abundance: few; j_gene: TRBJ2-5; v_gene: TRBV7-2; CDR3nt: TGTGCCAGCAGCCGCGGGACTATACAAGAGACCCAGTACTTC; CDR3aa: CASSRGTIQETQYF